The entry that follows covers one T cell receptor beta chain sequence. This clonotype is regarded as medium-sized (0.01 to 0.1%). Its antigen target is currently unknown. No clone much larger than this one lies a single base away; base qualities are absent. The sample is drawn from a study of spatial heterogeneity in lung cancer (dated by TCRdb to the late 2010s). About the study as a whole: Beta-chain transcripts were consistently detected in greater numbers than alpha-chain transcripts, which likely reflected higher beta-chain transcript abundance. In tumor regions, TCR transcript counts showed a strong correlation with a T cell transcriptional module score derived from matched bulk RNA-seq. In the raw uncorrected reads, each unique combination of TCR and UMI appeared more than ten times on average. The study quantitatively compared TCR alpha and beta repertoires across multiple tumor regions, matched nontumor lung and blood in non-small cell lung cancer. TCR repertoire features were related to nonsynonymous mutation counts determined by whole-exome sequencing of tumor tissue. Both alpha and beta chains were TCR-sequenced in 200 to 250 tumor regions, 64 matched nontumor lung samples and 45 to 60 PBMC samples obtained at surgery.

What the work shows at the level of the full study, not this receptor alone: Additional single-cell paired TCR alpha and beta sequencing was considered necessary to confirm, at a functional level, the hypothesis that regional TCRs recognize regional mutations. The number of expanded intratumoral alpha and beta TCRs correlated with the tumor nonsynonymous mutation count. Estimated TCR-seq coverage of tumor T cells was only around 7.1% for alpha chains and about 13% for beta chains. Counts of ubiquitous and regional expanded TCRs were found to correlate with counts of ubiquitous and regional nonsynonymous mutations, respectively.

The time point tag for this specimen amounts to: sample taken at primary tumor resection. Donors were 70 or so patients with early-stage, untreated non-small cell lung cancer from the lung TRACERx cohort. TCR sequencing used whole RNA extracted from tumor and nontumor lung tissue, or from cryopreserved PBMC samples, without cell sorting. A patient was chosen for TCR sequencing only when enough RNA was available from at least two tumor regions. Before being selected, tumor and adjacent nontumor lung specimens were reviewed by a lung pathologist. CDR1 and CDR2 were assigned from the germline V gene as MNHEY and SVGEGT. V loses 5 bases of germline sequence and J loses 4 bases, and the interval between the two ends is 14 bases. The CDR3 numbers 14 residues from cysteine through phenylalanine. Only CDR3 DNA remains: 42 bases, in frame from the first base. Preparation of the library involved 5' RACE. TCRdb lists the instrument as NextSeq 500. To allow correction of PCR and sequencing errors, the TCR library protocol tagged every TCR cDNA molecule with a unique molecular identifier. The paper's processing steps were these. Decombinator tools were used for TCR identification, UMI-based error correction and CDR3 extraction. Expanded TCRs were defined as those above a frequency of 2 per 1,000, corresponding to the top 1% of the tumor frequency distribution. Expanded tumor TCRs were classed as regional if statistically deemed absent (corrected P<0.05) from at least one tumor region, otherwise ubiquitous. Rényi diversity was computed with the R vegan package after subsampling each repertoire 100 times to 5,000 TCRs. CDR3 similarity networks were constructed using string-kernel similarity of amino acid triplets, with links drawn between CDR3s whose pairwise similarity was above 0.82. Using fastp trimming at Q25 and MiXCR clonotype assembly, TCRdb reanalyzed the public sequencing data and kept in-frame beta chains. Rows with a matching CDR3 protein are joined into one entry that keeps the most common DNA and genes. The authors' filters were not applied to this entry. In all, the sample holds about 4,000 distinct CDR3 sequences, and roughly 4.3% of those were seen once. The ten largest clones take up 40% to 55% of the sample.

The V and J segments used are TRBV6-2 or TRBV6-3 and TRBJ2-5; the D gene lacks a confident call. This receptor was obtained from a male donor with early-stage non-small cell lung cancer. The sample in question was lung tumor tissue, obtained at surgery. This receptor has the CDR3 CASSPPSNRETQYF. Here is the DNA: TGTGCCAGCAGTCCCCCATCCAATCGAGAGACCCAGTACTTC.